This section outlines one TCR beta chain sequence together with its context. This sample was taken from a study of cytomegalovirus exposure and HLA in healthy donors. Both 60 Vbeta primers and 13 Jbeta primers went into the PCR. Assay used: immunoSEQ multiplex PCR; TCRdb lists only in-frame clones, some missing. The sample totals about 64,000 clones. The V and J ends lost 4 bases and 3 bases respectively, with 18 bases between them. CDR3 length equals 16 residues. Germline V gene lookup returns CDR1 SGHNT and CDR2 YYREEE (reference sequence). This clonotype was obtained from a woman aged 18-29 years in good health and CMV-seronegative. The chain employs TRBV5-4 and TRBJ2-3; weak D call: TRBD1 (7 bases). The sequenced sample was PBMCs. In DNA, the CDR3 is TGTGCCAGCAGCATATCGACAGGGAGGCTAACAGATACGCAGTATTTT. Amino acid sequence: CASSISTGRLTDTQYF.